These 5 T cell receptor beta chains were all obtained from the same sample, sequenced in a study of OX40 agonist ivuxolimab in advanced cancers. TCRdb's copy holds only in-frame clones and misses some; the assay was immunoSEQ multiplex PCR. The table has 100,000 to 150,000 clones, just over 90% seen once. Sequenced here: CD4+ or CD8+ T cells sorted from blood, sampled in a trial of the OX40 agonist ivuxolimab. The source of these receptors is an adult with an advanced solid tumor such as melanoma, head and neck, liver or kidney cancer.

The CDR3 sequence is CASSVMSGGIQETQYF. The DNA for the CDR3 is TGTGCCAGCAGCGTAATGAGCGGGGGAATCCAAGAGACCCAGTACTTC. This chain uses TRBV9 with TRBJ2-5; 8 bases map to TRBD2. The ends lost 1 base at V and 1 base at J; junction bases unmatched: 6. The V gene's germline CDR1 is SGDLS and CDR2 YYNGEE. CDR3 size: 16 residues.

The DNA of the CDR3 is TGCGCCAGCAGTGCTGGACAGGGACCCTACGAGCAGTACTTC. This gives the protein CASSAGQGPYEQYF. J is TRBJ2-7 and V is TRBV10-1, with 8 nucleotides matching TRBD1. The CDR3 covers 14 residues. The V and J ends lost 4 bases and 2 bases, in that order; junction bases with no gene match: 4. Germline V gene data show CDR1 as WNHNN and CDR2 as SYGVQD (reference sequence).

The rearrangement joins TRBV9 to TRBJ2-7; TRBD2 agrees at 7 bases. With 4 bases clipped from V and 3 bases from J, the junction kept 7 bases outside the gene matches. In germline, CDR1 is SGDLS, CDR2 YYNGEE. CDR3 length equals 14 residues. In nucleotides, the CDR3 is TGTGCCAGCAGCCCTAACGGCGGGAGCTACGAGCAGTACTTC. It translates to CASSPNGGSYEQYF.

The CDR3 loop is CASSGRLGGQETQYF. As DNA, the CDR3 is TGTGCCAGCAGCGGTAGACTAGGAGGGCAAGAGACCCAGTACTTC. V is TRBV9 and J is TRBJ2-5, with D possibly matching TRBD2 (6 bases). The germline V and J ends were trimmed by 3 bases and 2 bases, with 14 bases remaining between them. This CDR3 spans 15 amino acids. The germline V gene encodes CDR1 SGDLS and CDR2 YYNGEE.

V usage is TRBV6-5 and J usage is TRBJ2-5; D may correspond to TRBD1 or TRBD2 (5 bases each). Trimming took off 5 bases at V and 5 bases at J, with 12 bases between the two ends. This CDR3 comprises 13 residues. The germline CDR1 and CDR2 sequences are MNHEY and SVGAGI. CDR3 sequence: CASSRDLGETQYF. CDR3 nucleotide sequence: TGTGCCAGCAGTCGGGACCTGGGGGAGACCCAGTACTTC.